One TCR beta chain is described in this entry. Source study methods: Estimation of nucleated cell counts was performed using reference gene primer amplification. The data were produced by immunoSEQ multiplex PCR, yet TCRdb's version contains in-frame clones alone and is incomplete. From that table come the V and J calls and clone size; the DNA was used to work out D and trimming. The sample yields some 180,000 clones, 80% to 95% seen once. The record originates from a study of blood T cell repertoires in COVID-19. Background on the study: T cells, B-cell-depleted T cells, or PBMCs supplied cDNA or gDNA.

This CDR3 spans 14 amino acids. V was pared by 5 bases and J by 3 bases, with 3 bases of the junction left unmatched. Looked up from germline, CDR1 is SGHTA and CDR2 is FQGTGA. The clonotype originates from a man aged 50-59 years with acute or convalescent COVID-19. The source material was peripheral blood. The chain joins TRBV7-3 to TRBJ2-1; 8 nucleotides match TRBD2. As DNA, the CDR3 is TGTGCCAGCAGCCAAACTAGCGGCTACAATGAGCAGTTCTTC. Translated, it gives CASSQTSGYNEQFF.